Presented here are 32 T cell receptor beta chains from one specimen sequenced in a study of control samples from healthy donors and cancer patients. Clones were sequenced by immunoSEQ multiplex PCR, and TCRdb holds only the in-frame ones, with some missing. The table lists some 200,000 clones, 75% to 95% of them singletons, with roughly 1.6% in the top ten. The sample taken for sequencing was blood. The source of these receptors is a woman in her twenties or thirties in good health.

This chain uses TRBV7-8 with TRBJ2-7; the D call may be TRBD1 or TRBD2 (5 bases each). V was shortened by 0 bases and J by 5 bases, with 11 bases between the two germline ends. The germline gives CDR1 SGHVS, CDR2 FQNEAQ. This CDR3 spans 14 amino acids. The CDR3 coding sequence is TGTGCCAGCAGCTTAGCGGGGACGATGGACGAGCAGTACTTC. Its protein product is CASSLAGTMDEQYF. Variable domain in full (rest from reference TRBV7-8 and TRBJ2-7): GAGVSQSPRYKVAKRGQDVALRCDPISGHVSLFWYQQALGQGPEFLTYFQNEAQLDKSGLPSDRFFAERPEGSVSTLKIQRTQQEDSAVYLCASSLAGTMDEQYFGPGTRLTVT.

As regards this clone: This sample includes further DNA sequences coding for the same CDR3. The chain combines TRBV7-2 with TRBJ2-5, with D possibly being TRBD1 (6 bases). CDR3 length: 14 residues. Trimming removed 0 bases from V and 5 bases from J, with 10 bases in between. The germline gives CDR1 SGHTA, CDR2 FQGNSA. CDR3 DNA: TGTGCCAGCAGCTTAGCTGGGGGCCGGGAGACCCAGTACTTC. Translation: CASSLAGGRETQYF.

CDR3 amino acids: CASSQSRTGNTEAFF. CDR3 DNA sequence: TGTGCCAGCAGCCAATCTCGGACAGGGAACACTGAAGCTTTCTTT. J is TRBJ1-1 and V is TRBV4-2; TRBD1 matches at 7 bases. The CDR3 is 15 amino acids. Germline assignment: CDR1 LGHNA and CDR2 YNFKEQ. V shed 2 bases, J shed 1 base, and the junction held 4 bases outside the gene matches.

The V gene is TRBV9, the J gene TRBJ2-5, with D maybe TRBD2 (6 bases). This CDR3 comprises 14 residues. The V end was cut by 0 bases, the J end by 1 base, with 7 bases between. CDR1 and CDR2 from the germline V gene are SGDLS and YYNGEE. CDR3 protein: CASSVGGVQETQYF. DNA of the CDR3: TGTGCCAGCAGCGTAGGGGGGGTCCAAGAGACCCAGTACTTC.

V and J are TRBV7-9 and TRBJ1-5; D may be TRBD1 (5 bases). The length of the CDR3 is 14 residues. CDR1 and CDR2 (germline): SEHNR, FQNEAQ (reference sequence). V shed 2 bases and J shed 5 bases, with 10 bases lying between them. The CDR3 sequence: CASSLFTGDQPQHF. CDR3 coding DNA: TGTGCCAGCAGCTTATTCACAGGAGATCAGCCCCAGCATTTT. Full variable domain (missing parts from reference TRBV7-9 and TRBJ1-5): DTGVSQNPRHKITKRGQNVTFRCDPISEHNRLYWYRQTLGQGPEFLTYFQNEAQLEKSRLLSDRFSAERPKGSFSTLEIQRTEQGDSAMYLCASSLFTGDQPQHFGDGTRLSIL.

This rearrangement joins TRBV11-3 to TRBJ2-7; D perhaps matches TRBD2 (6 bases). V was trimmed by 0 bases and J by 7 bases, leaving 7 bases between them. CDR3 size: 12 residues. Germline-derived CDR1 and CDR2 are SGHNT and YENEEA. In nucleotides, the CDR3 is TGTGCCAGCAGCTTAGATCGGGGGGAGCAGTACTTC. This codes for CASSLDRGEQYF.

The chain recombines TRBV5-1 with TRBJ2-5, with D possibly TRBD2 on 5 matching bases. The V gene's germline CDR1 is SGHRS and CDR2 YFSETQ. The CDR3 extends over 13 amino acids. V was pared by 5 bases and J by 1 base, with 9 bases between. DNA for the CDR3: TGCGCCAGCAGGCGGGTGGTCCAAGAGACCCAGTACTTC. As protein: CASRRVVQETQYF.

The chain is built from TRBV12-3 or TRBV12-4 and TRBJ2-5; D may be TRBD1 or TRBD2 (5 bases each). V lost 6 bases and J lost 2, with 10 bases in between. The CDR3 sequence is 13 residues long. CDR3 in amino acids: CASSRGRQETQYF. DNA for the CDR3: TGTGCCAGCAGCCGGGGACGGCAAGAGACCCAGTACTTC.

The chain employs TRBV7-9 and TRBJ1-6; possible D gene TRBD1, 6 bases. CDR1 is SEHNR, CDR2 FQNEAQ, per germline (reference sequence). The CDR3 runs 16 residues. V lost 0 bases, J lost 9 bases, and 15 bases lay in between. DNA of the CDR3: TGTGCCAGCAGCTTAGCGCATCCGACAGGCGGTTCACCCCTCCACTTT. The encoded protein is CASSLAHPTGGSPLHF.

This chain's CDR3 is CASSTGRLSTDTQYF. The CDR3 DNA follows: TGTGCCAGCAGCACGGGACGACTTAGCACAGATACGCAGTATTTT. The chain uses TRBV11-2 and TRBJ2-3; the D call may be TRBD1 or TRBD2 (5 bases each). This CDR3 has 15 residues. Germline CDR1 SGHAT, CDR2 FQNNGV. The germline V and J ends were trimmed by 5 bases and 0 bases, with 12 bases remaining between them. The entire variable domain, with the rest obtained from reference TRBV11-2 and TRBJ2-3, is as follows: EAGVAQSPRYKIIEKRQSVAFWCNPISGHATLYWYQQILGQGPKLLIQFQNNGVVDDSQLPKDRFSAERLKGVDSTLKIQPAKLEDSAVYLCASSTGRLSTDTQYFGPGTRLTVL.

The rearrangement uses TRBV19 and TRBJ1-1, with D perhaps matching TRBD1 (5 bases). Germline V lookup: CDR1 LNHDA, CDR2 SQIVND (reference sequence). The ends were cut back, 3 bases at V and 5 bases at J, with 13 bases in the middle. The CDR3 sequence is 14 residues long. The CDR3 bases are TGTGCCAGTAGTATGCGGGGGGTCAGGACTGAAGCTTTCTTT. This gives the protein CASSMRGVRTEAFF.

The gene calls are TRBV6-2 or TRBV6-3 and TRBJ1-2; 12 nucleotides agree with TRBD1. The CDR3 is 16 residues long. J gave up 2 bases and V 6 bases, and 7 bases lay outside the gene matches. From germline, CDR1 is MNHEY and CDR2 SVGEGT. The CDR3 DNA follows: TGTGCCAGCAGCCCCTGGGGACAGGGGGCAAACTATGGCTACACCTTC. Translating gives CASSPWGQGANYGYTF.

The V call is TRBV4-1, the J call TRBJ1-4; tentatively, D is TRBD1 (5 bases). V lost 1 base and J 3 bases, leaving 6 bases between the germline ends. The length of the CDR3 is 14 residues. CDR1 and CDR2 from the germline V gene are MGHRA and YSYEKL. CDR3 protein: CASSQGQSNEKLFF. As DNA, the CDR3 is TGCGCCAGCAGCCAAGGACAGTCTAATGAAAAACTGTTTTTT.

As for this clone: Within the sample, other DNA sequences also encode this same CDR3. The genes are TRBV18 and TRBJ1-3; no clear D gene. The CDR3 covers 14 residues. The germline gives CDR1 KGHSH, CDR2 LQKENI. The V end was cut by 3 bases, the J end by 0 bases, with 6 bases between. CDR3 in amino acids: CASSPTDSGNTIYF. The CDR3 nucleotides are TGTGCCAGCTCACCGACGGACTCTGGAAACACCATATATTTT.

V usage is TRBV27 and J usage is TRBJ2-3; the match to TRBD2 covers 11 bases. V trimming: 1 base; J trimming: 4 bases; junction bases outside the gene matches: 4. The V gene's germline CDR1 is MNHEY and CDR2 SMNVEV (reference sequence). This CDR3 has 16 residues. Here the CDR3 DNA reads TGTGCCAGCAGTTTATTTAGCGGGGGGGCCCCAGATACGCAGTATTTT. Translated: CASSLFSGGAPDTQYF.

The genes are TRBV19 and TRBJ1-2; D is possibly TRBD1 (6 bases). Trimming cost V 0 bases and J 2 bases, with 10 bases left between them. The V gene's germline CDR1 is LNHDA and CDR2 SQIVND (reference sequence). The length of the CDR3 is 15 residues. The CDR3 reads CASSIDGTKNYGYTF. In nucleotides, the CDR3 is TGTGCCAGTAGTATAGATGGGACAAAAAACTATGGCTACACCTTC.

The V and J genes are TRBV15 and TRBJ1-1; D unresolved. This CDR3 spans 13 amino acids. CDR1 is LNHNV, CDR2 YYDKDF, per germline (reference sequence). V lost 0 bases, J lost 0 bases, and 2 bases lay in between. Written as DNA, the CDR3 is TGTGCCACCAGCAGAGAAGTGAACACTGAAGCTTTCTTT. It specifies CATSREVNTEAFF.

The chain has TRBV4-1 and TRBJ1-5; possible D gene TRBD1, 5 bases. The V end lost 1 base, the J end lost 4 bases, and 8 bases lay between the germline ends. This CDR3 is 14 amino acids long. Germline V gene data show CDR1 as MGHRA and CDR2 as YSYEKL. The DNA for the CDR3 is TGCGCCAGCAGCCAAGCCCAGGGAAATCAGCCCCAGCATTTT. Translating gives CASSQAQGNQPQHF.

This clone was picked up one time. The CDR3 loop reads CASSIGTGNTEAFF. As DNA, the CDR3 is TGTGCCAGCAGCATTGGGACAGGGAACACTGAAGCTTTCTTT. This chain uses TRBV7-9 with TRBJ1-1; 8 nucleotides match TRBD1. The junction had 3 bases not matched to a gene; V was cut back by 5 bases and J by 1 base. The length of the CDR3 is 14 residues. The germline gives CDR1 SEHNR, CDR2 FQNEAQ (reference sequence).

The chain combines TRBV30 with TRBJ2-2; TRBD2 aligns across 8 bases. Germline-derived CDR1 and CDR2 are GTSNPN and SVGIG (reference sequence). The V gene end was trimmed by 2 bases and the J gene end by 4 bases; junction bases not matched to a gene: 9. The CDR3 is 16 amino acids. The DNA for the CDR3 is TGTGCCTGGAGTACCTCCGGGACTAGTGTCACCGGGGAGCTGTTTTTT. Protein sequence: CAWSTSGTSVTGELFF.

V and J are TRBV6-6 and TRBJ2-7; D may correspond to TRBD1 or TRBD2 (5 bases each). V shed 5 bases and J shed 5 bases, with 16 bases lying between them. The CDR3 contains 14 residues. Germline CDR1 reads MNHNY; CDR2 reads SVGAGI (reference sequence). The CDR3 protein is CASSHGEGYHEQYF. The CDR3 bases are TGTGCCAGCAGTCACGGCGAGGGGTACCACGAGCAGTACTTC.

V and J are TRBV25-1 and TRBJ1-6; a possible D gene is TRBD1 (6 bases). V dropped 1 base and J dropped 5 bases, with 9 bases sitting between them. CDR3 size: 15 residues. Germline CDR1 is MGHDK and CDR2 is SYGVNS. The CDR3 reads CASSESRGHNSPLHF. CDR3 DNA: TGTGCCAGCAGTGAATCGCGGGGGCATAATTCACCCCTCCACTTT.

The chain carries TRBV10-2 and TRBJ2-7; 9 bases line up with TRBD1. CDR1 is WSHSY, CDR2 SAAADI, per germline. The CDR3 is 12 amino acids. After removal of 8 bases from V and 1 base from J, the junction contained 0 bases not matched to a gene. For the CDR3, the DNA is TGCGCCAGCGGACAGGGGTCCTACGAGCAGTACTTC. Translated, it gives CASGQGSYEQYF.

CDR3 in amino acids: CASSEDFFYNSPLHF. The CDR3 nucleotides read TGTGCCAGCAGTGAGGACTTCTTTTATAATTCACCCCTCCACTTT. The V gene is TRBV6-1, the J gene TRBJ1-6; D not certain. Trimming shortened V by 3 bases and J by 4 bases, and 10 bases separated the two germline ends. CDR1 and CDR2 from the germline V gene are MNHNS and SASEGT. The CDR3 totals 15 residues.

This chain links TRBV7-9 with TRBJ2-3; D call uncertain. The CDR3 is 13 amino acids. The V end was cut by 2 bases, the J end by 0 bases, with 3 bases between. Germline CDR1 SEHNR, CDR2 FQNEAQ (reference sequence). The DNA for the CDR3 is TGTGCCAGCAGCTTATGGAGCACAGATACGCAGTATTTT. It specifies CASSLWSTDTQYF.

CDR3 nucleotide sequence: TGTGCCAGCAGCAAAATGGGGGGGCGTCAGCCCCAGCATTTT. It is translated as CASSKMGGRQPQHF. This rearrangement joins TRBV4-2 to TRBJ1-5, with TRBD1 as a possible D gene (6 bases). The CDR3 totals 14 residues. Germline-derived CDR1 and CDR2 are LGHNA and YNFKEQ. The V gene lost 5 bases and the J gene lost 6 bases, with 14 bases spanning the gap.

The chain recombines TRBV9 with TRBJ1-4, with TRBD1 matching over 7 bases. Germline V gives CDR1 SGDLS, CDR2 YYNGEE. The CDR3 runs to 15 residues. V shed 0 bases, J shed 7 bases, and the junction held 6 bases outside the gene matches. CDR3 loop: CASSVGQGDGEKLFF. In nucleotides, the CDR3 is TGTGCCAGCAGCGTAGGACAGGGCGACGGTGAAAAACTGTTTTTT.

The chain links TRBV11-2 to TRBJ2-7; possibly TRBD1 for D (6 bases). The CDR3 covers 15 residues. Germline V gene data show CDR1 as SGHAT and CDR2 as FQNNGV. The V and J ends lost 5 bases and 2 bases respectively, with 16 bases between them. This CDR3 reads CASSRDRIPTYEQYF. In DNA, the CDR3 is TGTGCCAGCAGCCGAGACAGGATACCAACCTACGAGCAGTACTTC.

On this clone itself: Other nucleotide sequences from this sample produce the same CDR3. The rearrangement links TRBV5-1 to TRBJ1-6; D is unresolved. Trimming shortened V by 0 bases and J by 7 bases, and 8 bases separated the two germline ends. This CDR3 is built from 14 residues. The germline gives CDR1 SGHRS, CDR2 YFSETQ. This CDR3 reads CASSLEGGNSPLHF. The CDR3 region has the DNA TGCGCCAGCAGCTTGGAGGGTGGGAATTCACCCCTCCACTTT.

This clone was seen more than once but under ten times. The V call is TRBV7-3, the J call TRBJ1-6, with TRBD1 matching 9 bases. Germline values: CDR1 SGHTA, CDR2 FQGTGA. The CDR3 loop spans 17 amino acids. J gave up 6 bases and V 1 base, and 7 bases lay outside the gene matches. The CDR3 DNA reads TGTGCCAGCAGCTTAATCGGGGGACAGGGCCGTAATTCACCCCTCCACTTT. It yields the protein CASSLIGGQGRNSPLHF.

V gene TRBV6-5 combines with J gene TRBJ2-4; D call uncertain. Trimming left V 7 bases short and J 2 bases short, with 9 bases between. The CDR3 is made up of 13 amino acids. Germline V lookup: CDR1 MNHEY, CDR2 SVGAGI. As DNA, the CDR3 is TGTGCCAGCATAGGCCTGACCAAAAACATTCAGTACTTC. The encoded protein is CASIGLTKNIQYF.

The chain carries TRBV30 and TRBJ1-6; D is possibly TRBD1 (6 bases). Trimming shortened V by 0 bases and J by 3 bases, and 12 bases separated the two germline ends. Germline CDR1 reads GTSNPN; CDR2 reads SVGIG (reference sequence). This CDR3 spans 16 amino acids. The DNA for the CDR3 is TGTGCCTGGAGTGTAATCGCGGGACACTATAATTCACCCCTCCACTTT. Its protein product is CAWSVIAGHYNSPLHF.